The rows below give T cell receptor beta chains drawn from one sample of a study of blood T cell repertoires in COVID-19. Only in-frame clones appear in the TCRdb table, and some are missing; sequencing was by immunoSEQ multiplex PCR. The sample lists over 600,000 clones, approximately 90% occurring once. Sample: peripheral blood. All receptors derive from a woman under 30 with acute or convalescent COVID-19. The CDR3 runs from the conserved cysteine through the conserved F or W. Each record gives: clone size, D gene, J gene, V gene, CDR3 protein, CDR3 DNA. The D gene is left open where the match is weak. For some rows the clone size is stated as once, few or many, or as a class when expanded; others skip it.

size: -; D: -; J: TRBJ1-2; V: TRBV5-1; CDR3: CASSLGAWDYGYTF; DNA: TGCGCCAGCAGCTTGGGGGCCTGGGACTATGGCTACACCTTC
size: -; D: -; J: TRBJ2-7; V: TRBV7-8; CDR3: CASSLERGGGSYEQYF; DNA: TGTGCCAGCAGCTTAGAGAGAGGGGGGGGCTCCTACGAGCAGTACTTC
size: -; D: TRBD1; J: TRBJ1-2; V: TRBV9; CDR3: CASTPDTGGLGYTF; DNA: TGTGCCAGCACCCCCGATACAGGGGGCCTTGGCTACACCTTC
size: -; D: -; J: TRBJ1-1; V: TRBV5-6; CDR3: CASSGTRVEAFF; DNA: TGTGCCAGCAGCGGGACAAGGGTTGAAGCTTTCTTT
size: -; D: -; J: TRBJ2-1; V: TRBV4-1; CDR3: CASSRGGVENNEQFF; DNA: TGCGCCAGCAGCCGGGGCGGGGTAGAAAACAATGAGCAGTTCTTC
size: -; D: -; J: TRBJ2-3; V: TRBV19; CDR3: CASSIPSGTDTQYF; DNA: TGTGCCAGTAGTATCCCTAGCGGCACAGATACGCAGTATTTT
size: -; D: -; J: TRBJ2-7; V: TRBV6-1; CDR3: CASSEGQGLKQYF; DNA: TGTGCCAGCAGTGAAGGCCAGGGTTTGAAGCAGTACTTC
size: -; D: TRBD1; J: TRBJ2-7; V: TRBV23-1; CDR3: CASSLVTGVYEQYF; DNA: TGCGCCAGCAGTCTCGTGACAGGGGTCTACGAGCAGTACTTC
size: -; D: TRBD1; J: TRBJ2-5; V: TRBV7-9; CDR3: CASSPPDRDPWTQYF; DNA: TGTGCCAGCAGCCCGCCGGACAGGGACCCATGGACCCAGTACTTC
size: -; D: -; J: TRBJ1-2; V: TRBV18; CDR3: CASSPWGLSYGYTF; DNA: TGTGCCAGCTCACCATGGGGGCTGAGTTATGGCTACACCTTC
size: -; D: TRBD1; J: TRBJ1-1; V: TRBV6-5; CDR3: CASNPGQGRNTEAFF; DNA: TGTGCCAGCAACCCCGGACAGGGGCGGAACACTGAAGCTTTCTTT
size: -; D: -; J: TRBJ2-5; V: TRBV15; CDR3: CATSRRTVDRETQYF; DNA: TGTGCCACCAGCAGAAGGACAGTGGATCGGGAGACCCAGTACTTC
size: -; D: TRBD1; J: TRBJ1-1; V: TRBV3-1/TRBV3-2; CDR3: CASSQDQGDTEAFF; DNA: TGTGCCAGCAGCCAAGATCAGGGGGACACTGAAGCTTTCTTT
size: -; D: TRBD2; J: TRBJ2-7; V: TRBV6-5; CDR3: CASRDSGGPYEQYF; DNA: TGTGCCAGCAGGGATAGCGGGGGCCCTTACGAGCAGTACTTC
size: -; D: -; J: TRBJ2-2; V: TRBV7-8; CDR3: CASSLGGGTVPPLNTGELFF; DNA: TGTGCCAGCAGCTTAGGGGGAGGAACAGTCCCACCCTTGAACACCGGGGAGCTGTTTTTT
size: -; D: TRBD2; J: TRBJ2-3; V: TRBV6-4; CDR3: CASSEGTSGGKDTQYF; DNA: TGTGCCAGCAGCGAGGGGACTAGCGGGGGAAAAGATACGCAGTATTTT
size: -; D: TRBD1; J: TRBJ1-4; V: TRBV6-5; CDR3: CAKEDRVDEKLFF; DNA: TGTGCCAAAGAAGACAGGGTAGATGAAAAACTGTTTTTT
size: -; D: -; J: TRBJ1-2; V: TRBV19; CDR3: CASSSGPGDYGYTF; DNA: TGTGCCAGTAGCTCTGGGCCAGGGGATTATGGCTACACCTTC
size: once; D: TRBD1; J: TRBJ1-2; V: TRBV11-1; CDR3: CASSRDRISGAYGYTF; DNA: TGTGCCAGCAGCCGGGACAGGATCTCCGGGGCCTATGGCTACACCTTC
size: -; D: TRBD1; J: TRBJ1-1; V: TRBV2; CDR3: CASRDRVGSNTEAFF; DNA: TGTGCCAGCAGGGACAGGGTCGGTAGTAACACTGAAGCTTTCTTT
size: -; D: TRBD1; J: TRBJ1-4; V: TRBV11-3; CDR3: CASSPGQQGEKLFF; DNA: TGTGCCAGCAGCCCGGGACAGCAGGGGGAAAAACTGTTTTTT
size: -; D: TRBD2; J: TRBJ2-3; V: TRBV6-4; CDR3: CASSAGSGGTDTQYF; DNA: TGTGCCAGCAGCGCAGGTAGCGGGGGCACAGATACGCAGTATTTT
size: -; D: -; J: TRBJ1-2; V: TRBV25-1; CDR3: CASDSWNGYTF; DNA: TGTGCCAGCGACAGTTGGAATGGCTACACCTTC
size: -; D: TRBD1; J: TRBJ2-3; V: TRBV4-1; CDR3: CASSQGDRGYTDTQYF; DNA: TGCGCCAGCAGCCAAGGGGACAGGGGCTACACAGATACGCAGTATTTT
size: -; D: TRBD1; J: TRBJ1-1; V: TRBV10-3; CDR3: CAISEFRQGEPAFF; DNA: TGTGCCATCAGTGAATTCAGACAGGGGGAGCCGGCTTTCTTT
size: -; D: -; J: TRBJ2-2; V: TRBV12-5; CDR3: CASGLAGTPNTGELFF; DNA: TGTGCTAGTGGTTTGGCCGGGACACCTAACACCGGGGAGCTGTTTTTT
size: -; D: -; J: TRBJ1-2; V: TRBV28; CDR3: CASSPMTGWDGYTF; DNA: TGTGCCAGCAGTCCCATGACAGGATGGGATGGCTACACCTTC
size: -; D: -; J: TRBJ1-1; V: TRBV21-1; CDR3: CASSFGVSEAFF; DNA: TGTGCCAGCAGCTTCGGGGTCTCTGAAGCTTTCTTT
size: -; D: -; J: TRBJ2-3; V: TRBV19; CDR3: CASGADGRTDTQYF; DNA: TGTGCCAGTGGGGCGGACGGGCGCACAGATACGCAGTATTTT
size: -; D: -; J: TRBJ2-7; V: TRBV30; CDR3: CAWSVTGIHYEQYF; DNA: TGTGCCTGGAGTGTAACCGGGATCCACTACGAGCAGTACTTC
size: -; D: -; J: TRBJ1-1; V: TRBV7-2; CDR3: CASSPWTANLNTEAFF; DNA: TGTGCCAGCAGCCCTTGGACAGCCAACTTGAACACTGAAGCTTTCTTT
size: -; D: -; J: TRBJ1-3; V: TRBV9; CDR3: CASSGGDSGNTIYF; DNA: TGTGCCAGCAGCGGGGGGGACTCTGGAAACACCATATATTTT
size: -; D: -; J: TRBJ1-2; V: TRBV7-6; CDR3: CASRREADF; DNA: TGTGCCAGCAGGCGGGAAGCCGACTTC
size: -; D: -; J: TRBJ1-2; V: TRBV5-5; CDR3: CASSLGQGNWDYRYTF; DNA: TGTGCCAGCAGCTTGGGGCAGGGGAACTGGGACTATCGCTACACCTTC
size: -; D: -; J: TRBJ2-7; V: TRBV4-3; CDR3: CASSQSWSATYEQYF; DNA: TGCGCCAGCAGCCAAAGTTGGTCAGCGACCTACGAGCAGTACTTC
size: -; D: TRBD1; J: TRBJ1-3; V: TRBV4-1; CDR3: CASSQHSGQGGGNTIYF; DNA: TGCGCCAGCAGCCAGCATTCGGGACAGGGGGGCGGAAACACCATATATTTT
size: -; D: -; J: TRBJ1-2; V: TRBV5-1; CDR3: CASSLGGTASLTF; DNA: TGCGCCAGCAGCCTTGGGGGGACCGCCTCCTTAACCTTC
size: -; D: TRBD1; J: TRBJ2-2; V: TRBV7-9; CDR3: CASRDRGVEDLNTGELFF; DNA: TGTGCCAGCAGGGACAGGGGGGTAGAAGATTTGAACACCGGGGAGCTGTTTTTT
size: -; D: TRBD2; J: TRBJ2-1; V: TRBV4-1; CDR3: CASSQEPGLAFGEQFF; DNA: TGCGCCAGCAGCCAAGAACCGGGACTAGCATTTGGTGAGCAGTTCTTC
size: -; D: TRBD2; J: TRBJ2-3; V: TRBV3-1/TRBV3-2; CDR3: CASSQALPTTSGGYPSTDTQYF; DNA: TGTGCCAGCAGCCAAGCCCTACCGACGACTAGCGGGGGGTACCCTAGCACAGATACGCAGTATTTT
size: once; D: -; J: TRBJ1-3; V: TRBV5-1; CDR3: CASSAQGIGNTIYF; DNA: TGCGCCAGCAGCGCCCAGGGCATTGGAAACACCATATATTTT
size: once; D: -; J: TRBJ1-5; V: TRBV18; CDR3: CASSPGVAASNQPQHF; DNA: TGTGCCAGCTCACCCGGAGTGGCCGCTAGCAATCAGCCCCAGCATTTT
size: -; D: TRBD1; J: TRBJ1-3; V: TRBV5-5; CDR3: CASSVTGSNGNTIYF; DNA: TGTGCCAGCAGCGTGACAGGGTCGAATGGAAACACCATATATTTT
size: -; D: TRBD1; J: TRBJ1-6; V: TRBV6-2/TRBV6-3; CDR3: CASSATGGGLHF; DNA: TGTGCCAGCAGTGCGACAGGGGGCGGCCTCCACTTT
size: -; D: -; J: TRBJ2-2; V: TRBV7-3; CDR3: CASSADRNTGELFF; DNA: TGTGCCAGCAGCGCGGACAGGAACACCGGGGAGCTGTTTTTT
size: -; D: -; J: TRBJ1-1; V: TRBV12-3/TRBV12-4; CDR3: CASSSSGGAFF; DNA: TGTGCCAGCAGTTCCTCCGGGGGAGCTTTCTTT
size: -; D: TRBD1; J: TRBJ1-2; V: TRBV5-6; CDR3: CASSSVPGQGPNYGYTF; DNA: TGTGCCAGCAGCTCAGTCCCGGGACAGGGTCCAAACTATGGCTACACCTTC
size: -; D: -; J: TRBJ2-1; V: TRBV4-1; CDR3: CASSHRSSYNEQFF; DNA: TGCGCCAGCAGCCACAGATCGTCCTACAATGAGCAGTTCTTC
size: -; D: -; J: TRBJ2-7; V: TRBV2; CDR3: CATRTVIYEQYF; DNA: TGTGCCACCCGGACAGTGATCTACGAGCAGTACTTC
size: -; D: -; J: TRBJ1-1; V: TRBV4-1; CDR3: CASSLSTAQNTEAFF; DNA: TGCGCCAGCAGCCTCTCTACAGCCCAGAACACTGAAGCTTTCTTT
size: -; D: TRBD1; J: TRBJ2-3; V: TRBV12-5; CDR3: CASVGTGGWITQYF; DNA: TGTGCTAGTGTTGGGACAGGGGGCTGGATAACGCAGTATTTT
size: -; D: -; J: TRBJ2-1; V: TRBV27; CDR3: CASSFVAGTYNEQFF; DNA: TGTGCCAGCAGTTTCGTTGCGGGGACCTACAATGAGCAGTTCTTC
size: -; D: -; J: TRBJ2-3; V: TRBV6-4; CDR3: CASSGTNTDTQYF; DNA: TGTGCCAGCAGTGGGACTAACACAGATACGCAGTATTTT